The 7 T cell receptor beta chains presented below share a single source sample, sequenced in a study of identical twins. TCRdb reprocessed the 5' RACE reads with MiXCR, giving one entry per CDR3 protein. The sample gives a few hundred thousand distinct CDR3 sequences, 9% to 15% of which show up once; 7.2% is in the top ten. The sample also formed part of further work on yellow fever vaccine responses in identical twins.

Sequencing was carried out using CD8+ T cells sorted from blood. The receptors were gathered from a woman under 30 in good health.

The chain couples TRBV27 to TRBJ1-2, with unresolved D. V lost 4 bases, J lost 3 bases, and 9 bases lay in between. Looked up from germline, CDR1 is MNHEY and CDR2 is SMNVEV (reference sequence). The CDR3 has 13 residues. For the CDR3, the DNA is TGTGCCAGCAGTTCCGGGAGGGACTATGGCTACACCTTC. Amino acids: CASSSGRDYGYTF.

J is TRBJ2-7 and V is TRBV10-2, with unresolved D. The CDR3 runs to 13 residues. V lost 0 bases and J lost 4, with 7 bases in between. CDR1 WSHSY and CDR2 SAAADI come from the germline V gene. The CDR3 loop is CASSESGRYEQYV. The CDR3 coding sequence is TGCGCCAGCAGTGAGTCAGGAAGATACGAGCAGTACGTC.

The rearrangement uses TRBV9 and TRBJ2-3, with 9 nucleotides matching TRBD2. The CDR3 loop spans 16 amino acids. Germline V gene lookup returns CDR1 SGDLS and CDR2 YYNGEE. Trimming cost V 3 bases and J 4 bases; bases outside gene matches: 9. The CDR3, as DNA: TGTGCCAGCAGCGGGAGACTAGCGGAACTCCCAGATACGCAGTATTTT. Translation: CASSGRLAELPDTQYF. Full variable domain (rest looked up from reference TRBV9 and TRBJ2-3): DSGVTQTPKHLITATGQRVTLRCSPRSGDLSVYWYQQSLDQGLQFLIQYYNGEERAKGNILERFSAQQFPDLHSELNLSSLELGDSALYFCASSGRLAELPDTQYFGPGTRLTVL.

The rearrangement uses TRBV18 and TRBJ1-3; a possible D gene is TRBD1 (5 bases). The V gene's germline CDR1 is KGHSH and CDR2 LQKENI. Trimming took 3 bases from V and 4 from J, leaving 10 bases between them. This CDR3 comprises 14 residues. The CDR3 bases are TGTGCCAGCTCACCGGAAGGGGACGGAAACACCATATATTTT. It translates to CASSPEGDGNTIYF.

This clonotype was observed many times. This rearrangement joins TRBV10-3 to TRBJ2-7; D uncertain. Germline assignment: CDR1 ENHRY and CDR2 SYGVKD. The CDR3 is 13 amino acids. Between the trimmed V and J ends, which lost 3 bases and 1 base, there was a span of 7 bases. DNA for the CDR3: TGTGCCATCAGTGATGTGGCGTCCTACGAGCAGTACGTC. It codes for CAISDVASYEQYV.

The chain has TRBV25-1 and TRBJ1-2, with no clear D. Trimming took off 3 bases at V and 1 base at J, with 9 bases between the two ends. Germline lookup yields CDR1 MGHDK and CDR2 SYGVNS. This CDR3 is 14 amino acids long. CDR3 nucleotides: TGTGCCAGCAGTGATTGGAGACGTAACTATGGCTACACCTTC. It yields the protein CASSDWRRNYGYTF.

This clonotype was counted between two and nine times. The rearrangement links TRBV29-1 to TRBJ1-1; weak D call: TRBD1 (5 bases). Germline V gives CDR1 SQVTM, CDR2 ANQGSEA. V lost 5 bases and J lost 6, with 13 bases in between. CDR3 length: 12 amino acids. The CDR3 nucleotides are TGCAGCGTTTCTTGGGGGTTCGCTGAAGCTTTCTTT. Translating it yields CSVSWGFAEAFF.